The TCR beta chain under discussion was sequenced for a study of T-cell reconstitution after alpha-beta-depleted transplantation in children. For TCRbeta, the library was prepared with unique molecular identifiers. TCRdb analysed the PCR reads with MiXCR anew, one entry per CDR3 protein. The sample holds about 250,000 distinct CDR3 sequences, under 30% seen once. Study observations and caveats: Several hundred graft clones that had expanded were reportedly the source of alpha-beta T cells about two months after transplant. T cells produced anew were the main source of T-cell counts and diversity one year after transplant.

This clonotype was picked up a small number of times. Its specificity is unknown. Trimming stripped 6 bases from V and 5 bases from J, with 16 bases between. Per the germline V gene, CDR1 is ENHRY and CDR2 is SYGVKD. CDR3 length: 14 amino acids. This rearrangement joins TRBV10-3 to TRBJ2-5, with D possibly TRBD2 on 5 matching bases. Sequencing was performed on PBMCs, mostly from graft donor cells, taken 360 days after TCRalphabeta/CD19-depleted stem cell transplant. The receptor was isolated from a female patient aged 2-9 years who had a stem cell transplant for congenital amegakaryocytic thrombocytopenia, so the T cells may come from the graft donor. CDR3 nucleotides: TGTGCCATCAGACCTCGGGGTGGACTGGAGACCCAGTACTTC. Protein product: CAIRPRGGLETQYF.